Shown below are 12 T cell receptor beta chains from a single sample sequenced in a study of blood T cells in healthy people across ages. Through a sample-barcoded 5' primer and a J-beta primer mix, a second PCR was run for roughly 7 to 12 cycles. One entry per CDR3 protein results from TCRdb running MiXCR on the 5' RACE reads. The sample has about a million distinct CDR3 sequences; about two fifths are singletons. The sequenced sample consisted of blood. These receptor sequences come from a man aged 18 to 35 in good health.

This clonotype has ten or more counts. V is TRBV2 and J is TRBJ1-5; 8 positions agree with TRBD1. This CDR3 has 17 residues. The germline V gene has CDR1 SNHLY and CDR2 FYNNEI. Trimming at V came to 0 bases and at J to 4 bases, leaving 8 bases not matched to a gene. The CDR3 is CASSEAGYRTGNQPQHF. DNA of the CDR3: TGTGCCAGCAGTGAAGCTGGGTACCGGACAGGGAATCAGCCCCAGCATTTT.

This clonotype was counted a single time. CDR3 DNA sequence: TGCAGTGCTTGGCAGCCTAACACTGAAGCTTTCTTT. Translated: CSAWQPNTEAFF. The chain couples TRBV20-1 to TRBJ1-1; D is unclear. The CDR3 sequence is 12 residues long. CDR1 and CDR2 (germline): DFQATT, SNEGSKA (reference sequence). The germline V and J ends were trimmed by 5 bases and 2 bases, with 9 bases remaining between them.

The chain is built from TRBV2 and TRBJ1-2, with D perhaps TRBD1 (6 bases). Germline V gene data show CDR1 as SNHLY and CDR2 as FYNNEI. V lost 4 bases and J 7 bases, leaving 13 bases between the germline ends. The CDR3 contains 13 residues. The CDR3 region is CASSGDTPSGYTF. CDR3 nucleotides: TGTGCCAGCAGTGGGGACACTCCGAGTGGCTACACCTTC. The variable domain in full, completed from reference TRBV2 and TRBJ1-2, reads EPEVTQTPSHQVTQMGQEVILRCVPISNHLYFYWYRQILGQKVEFLVSFYNNEISEKSEIFDDQFSVERPDGSNFTLKIRSTKLEDSAMYFCASSGDTPSGYTFGSGTRLTVV.

As to this clonotype: The junction shows a germline mismatch at one end, possibly a read error. The V call is TRBV7-9, the J call TRBJ2-1; no firm D call. Per the germline V gene, CDR1 is SEHNR and CDR2 is FQNEAQ (reference sequence). CDR3 length: 13 residues. CDR3 DNA sequence: TGTGCCAGCAGCTTAGCAGGGTCCTCCGAGCGGTTCTTC. Its protein is CASSLAGSSERFF.

This clonotype was counted only a few times. This CDR3 is CASSQPDRGGEKLFF. The DNA for the CDR3 is TGTGCCAGCAGCCAACCTGACAGGGGCGGGGAAAAACTGTTTTTT. This chain connects TRBV4-2 to TRBJ1-4; 8 bases map to TRBD1. Per germline, CDR1 LGHNA and CDR2 YNFKEQ. The CDR3 contains 15 residues. Trimming took 2 bases from V and 8 from J; bases not matched to a gene: 7.

The chain combines TRBV20-1 with TRBJ2-5, with TRBD1 identical over 11 bases. The CDR3 runs 15 residues. The germline V gene has CDR1 DFQATT and CDR2 SNEGSKA (reference sequence). V lost 3 bases and J lost 11; bases outside the gene matches: 14. CDR3 coding DNA: TGCAGTGCTAGGAAGGGGACAGGGGGTTACAATGAGCAGTACTTC. It yields the protein CSARKGTGGYNEQYF.

The table lists this clonotype with a few counts. The CDR3 is CASSRGHRDPYGYTF. The CDR3 region has the DNA TGTGCCAGCAGCCGGGGACACAGGGATCCCTATGGCTACACCTTC. J is TRBJ1-2 and V is TRBV3-1; D might be TRBD1 (6 bases). Germline CDR1 reads LGHDT; CDR2 reads YNNKEL (reference sequence). This CDR3 has 15 residues. Trimming cost V 4 bases and J 4 bases, with 16 bases left between them.

The chain recombines TRBV12-3 or TRBV12-4 with TRBJ2-1, with D perhaps matching TRBD1 (5 bases). V lost 5 bases and J 15 bases, leaving 14 bases between the germline ends. The CDR3 sequence is 11 residues long. Here the CDR3 DNA reads TGTGCCAGCAGTCCAGGGTATTCTAGGTTCTTC. It codes for CASSPGYSRFF.

This clonotype was detected a few times. The rearrangement uses TRBV20-1 and TRBJ2-7; 8 bases fit TRBD1. Trimming took 6 bases from V and 3 from J; bases not matched to a gene: 7. This CDR3 spans 13 amino acids. Germline V gene data show CDR1 as DFQATT and CDR2 as SNEGSKA (reference sequence). The CDR3 region has the DNA TGCAGTGCAACGCAGGACAGGGACTACGAGCAGTACTTC. Translation gives CSATQDRDYEQYF.

The chain has TRBV6-2 or TRBV6-3 and TRBJ2-2; TRBD1 is a possible D gene (5 bases). Trimming took off 10 bases at V and 0 bases at J, with 12 bases between the two ends. CDR1 is MNHEY and CDR2 is SVGEGT in the germline V gene. This CDR3 is built from 14 residues. Here the CDR3 DNA reads TGTGCCACAGGGCCCAGGGCGAACACCGGGGAGCTGTTTTTT. Amino acid sequence: CATGPRANTGELFF.

The genes are TRBV7-2 and TRBJ2-5; D is unclear. The CDR3 spans 13 residues. Germline CDR1 and CDR2: SGHTA and FQGNSA. V was cut by 4 bases and J by 5 bases, with 11 bases left in between. CDR3 protein: CASSSPKRETQYF. The CDR3 nucleotides are TGTGCCAGCAGCTCACCAAAGAGGGAGACCCAGTACTTC.

In its sample, this clonotype was seen a few times. The gene calls are TRBV20-1 and TRBJ1-1; D unresolved. In germline, CDR1 is DFQATT, CDR2 SNEGSKA (reference sequence). V lost 3 bases, J lost 1 base, and 12 bases lay in between. The CDR3 totals 14 residues. CDR3 nucleotides: TGCAGTGCTAGTATGCCAGGCGGGAACACTGAAGCTTTCTTT. It encodes CSASMPGGNTEAFF.